The 27 T cell receptor beta chains presented below share a single source sample, sequenced in a study of PD-1 blockade in classical Hodgkin lymphoma. Every patient was affected by relapse after autologous stem cell transplantation, while exposure to brentuximab vedotin was not uniform. Sequencing used immunoSEQ multiplex PCR; TCRdb keeps in-frame clones, though not all of them. The table records about 150,000 clones, about 78% of them present only once. Sequencing used peripheral blood mononuclear cells (PBMCs), obtained before the second cycle of nivolumab. Receptor source: a human donor with classical Hodgkin lymphoma.

V is TRBV4-3 and J is TRBJ1-1; no clear D gene. Germline V CDR1 and CDR2: LGHNA, YSLEER. Trimming removed 1 base from V and 1 base from J, with 7 bases in between. This CDR3 contains 14 residues. CDR3 residues: CASSQVPGNTEAFF. For the CDR3, the DNA is TGCGCCAGCAGCCAAGTCCCCGGGAACACTGAAGCTTTCTTT.

V is TRBV4-3 and J is TRBJ1-4, with TRBD1 matching 7 bases. After removal of 1 base from V and 7 bases from J, the junction contained 12 bases not matched to a gene. Germline CDR1 is LGHNA and CDR2 is YSLEER. The CDR3 extends over 17 amino acids. Written as DNA, the CDR3 is TGCGCCAGCAGCCAAGCTGGGGGGAGGAGGGGGCCTGAAAAACTGTTTTTT. It specifies CASSQAGGRRGPEKLFF.

This chain links TRBV2 with TRBJ2-1; TRBD2 agrees at 8 bases. After removal of 5 bases from V and 4 bases from J, the junction contained 16 bases not matched to a gene. The CDR3 covers 18 residues. CDR1 and CDR2 from the germline V gene are SNHLY and FYNNEI. The chain's CDR3 is CASSTRAGGRPFYNEQFF. The CDR3 DNA is TGTGCCAGCAGTACCCGTGCGGGCGGGAGGCCGTTTTACAATGAGCAGTTCTTC. Full variable domain (rest looked up from reference TRBV2 and TRBJ2-1): EPEVTQTPSHQVTQMGQEVILRCVPISNHLYFYWYRQILGQKVEFLVSFYNNEISEKSEIFDDQFSVERPDGSNFTLKIRSTKLEDSAMYFCASSTRAGGRPFYNEQFFGPGTRLTVL.

As DNA, the CDR3 is TGCGCCAGCAGCCAAGTCGCGACGGGGGCCTACGAGCAGTACTTC. It specifies CASSQVATGAYEQYF. This rearrangement joins TRBV4-3 to TRBJ2-7; perhaps TRBD2 as D (6 bases). There are 15 residues in the CDR3. From germline, CDR1 is LGHNA and CDR2 YSLEER. Between the trimmed V and J ends, which lost 1 base and 2 bases, there was a span of 12 bases.

The V call is TRBV5-5, the J call TRBJ2-3; D unclear. Trimming stripped 2 bases from V and 0 bases from J, with 7 bases between. This CDR3 region has 14 residues. From germline, CDR1 is SGHKS and CDR2 YYEKEE (reference sequence). CDR3 DNA sequence: TGTGCCAGCAGCTTTCGTGTTAGCACAGATACGCAGTATTTT. This codes for CASSFRVSTDTQYF. Based on the CDR3 plus reference TRBV5-5 and TRBJ2-3, the full variable domain is DAGVTQSPTHLIKTRGQQVTLRCSPISGHKSVSWYQQVLGQGPQFIFQYYEKEERGRGNFPDRFSARQFPNYSSELNVNALLLGDSALYLCASSFRVSTDTQYFGPGTRLTVL.

V is TRBV5-1 and J is TRBJ2-5; 7 positions agree with TRBD1. The CDR3 extends over 15 amino acids. Germline V gives CDR1 SGHRS, CDR2 YFSETQ. V lost 5 bases to trimming and J lost 5 bases; unmatched junction nucleotides: 12. The chain's CDR3 is CASSFGQVPVETQYF. For the CDR3, the DNA is TGCGCCAGCAGTTTCGGACAGGTCCCGGTGGAGACCCAGTACTTC. Supplemented by reference TRBV5-1 and TRBJ2-5, the full variable domain reads KAGVTQTPRYLIKTRGQQVTLSCSPISGHRSVSWYQQTPGQGLQFLFEYFSETQRNKGNFPGRFSGRQFSNSRSEMNVSTLELGDSALYLCASSFGQVPVETQYFGPGTRLLVL.

This rearrangement joins TRBV5-4 to TRBJ1-1; 10 bases map to TRBD1. The CDR3 totals 13 residues. The germline gives CDR1 SGHNT, CDR2 YYREEE (reference sequence). Trimming took 5 bases from V and 8 from J; bases not matched to a gene: 6. For the CDR3, the DNA is TGTGCCAGCAGGACAGGGGGCCTCCAAGAAGCTTTCTTT. Its translation is CASRTGGLQEAFF.

This clone appeared a few times. CDR3 protein: CAQRTRNYEQYF. CDR3 bases: TGTGCCCAAAGGACGCGTAACTACGAGCAGTACTTC. The V and J genes are TRBV30 and TRBJ2-7; no definite D call. V dropped 8 bases and J dropped 3 bases, with 14 bases sitting between them. Germline loops: CDR1 GTSNPN, CDR2 SVGIG (reference sequence). CDR3 length: 12 amino acids.

The chain recombines TRBV27 with TRBJ2-7; D remains ambiguous. Germline V CDR1 and CDR2: MNHEY, SMNVEV (reference sequence). This CDR3 is built from 18 residues. V was pared by 5 bases and J by 4 bases, with 27 bases between. The CDR3, as DNA: TGTGCCAGCAGTCCCCGATCGAGAAGCAAAACTGCACCTTACGAGCAGTACTTC. As protein: CASSPRSRSKTAPYEQYF.

The CDR3 reads CASRPGQANTGELFF. CDR3 DNA: TGCGCCAGCAGACCGGGACAGGCGAACACCGGGGAGCTGTTTTTT. The chain recombines TRBV4-1 with TRBJ2-2; 8 bases fit TRBD1. Germline CDR1 reads MGHRA; CDR2 reads YSYEKL. Trimming removed 6 bases from V and 0 bases from J; junction bases left unmatched: 3. The CDR3 loop spans 15 amino acids.

This chain links TRBV5-6 with TRBJ1-5, with unresolved D. The V gene's germline CDR1 is SGHDT and CDR2 YYEEEE. The CDR3 spans 14 residues. V lost 4 bases and J lost 0, with 8 bases in between. In DNA form, the CDR3 reads TGTGCCAGCAGCCCTAAATATAGCAATCAGCCCCAGCATTTT. Translation: CASSPKYSNQPQHF.

The chain combines TRBV13 with TRBJ2-3, with D perhaps TRBD2 (5 bases). Germline CDR1 is PRHDT and CDR2 is FYEKMQ (reference sequence). Deletions cut 4 bases from V and 7 bases from J, with 9 bases between. CDR3 length: 12 residues. The CDR3 loop reads CASSSRTHTQYF. The CDR3 bases are TGTGCCAGCAGCTCCCGGACTCATACGCAGTATTTT. The complete variable domain, with remaining parts taken from reference TRBV13 and TRBJ2-3, reads AAGVIQSPRHLIKEKRETATLKCYPIPRHDTVYWYQQGPGQDPQFLISFYEKMQSDKGSIPDRFSAQQFSDYHSELNMSSLELGDSALYFCASSSRTHTQYFGPGTRLTVL.

This rearrangement joins TRBV7-9 to TRBJ2-7, with D perhaps TRBD2 (5 bases). V was clipped by 4 bases and J by 3 bases, with 16 bases between them. Germline V gene data show CDR1 as SEHNR and CDR2 as FQNEAQ (reference sequence). The CDR3 is 15 residues long. The CDR3 region has the DNA TGTGCCAGCAGCTCTAGCAGTCCCCTTTTCTACGAGCAGTACTTC. Amino acid sequence: CASSSSSPLFYEQYF.

The V and J genes are TRBV5-4 and TRBJ2-3; D may match TRBD1 or TRBD2 (5 bases each). The CDR3 spans 17 residues. Trimming took off 4 bases at V and 0 bases at J, with 18 bases between the two ends. Germline-derived CDR1 and CDR2 are SGHNT and YYREEE (reference sequence). The CDR3 here is CASSQATGTPSTDTQYF. CDR3 nucleotides: TGTGCCAGCAGCCAAGCTACCGGGACGCCTAGCACAGATACGCAGTATTTT.

V usage is TRBV4-3 and J usage is TRBJ1-4, with D possibly being TRBD1 (5 bases). Germline CDR1 LGHNA, CDR2 YSLEER. The CDR3 totals 14 residues. Trimming shortened V by 3 bases and J by 14 bases, and 19 bases separated the two germline ends. Here the CDR3 reads CASSHRTRGGWLFF. CDR3 nucleotides: TGCGCCAGCAGCCATCGGACACGGGGAGGTTGGCTGTTTTTT.

A few counts support this clone. The CDR3 loop reads CSVEGLGQAQGEAFF. The CDR3, as DNA: TGCAGCGTTGAAGGTCTAGGACAGGCCCAAGGTGAAGCTTTCTTT. V gene TRBV29-1 combines with J gene TRBJ1-1; the match to TRBD1 covers 7 bases. CDR3 length: 15 amino acids. Trimming at V came to 1 base and at J to 7 bases, leaving 12 bases not matched to a gene. Germline V gene sequence: CDR1 SQVTM, CDR2 ANQGSEA.

This chain uses TRBV7-3 with TRBJ2-2; D gene unclear. Deletions cut 5 bases from V and 4 bases from J, with 8 bases between. The germline V gene has CDR1 SGHTA and CDR2 FQGTGA. CDR3 size: 13 residues. DNA of the CDR3: TGTGCCAGCAGCCCGCCCCTCACCGGGGAGCTGTTTTTT. It encodes CASSPPLTGELFF.

In its sample, this clone was seen once. The chain links TRBV7-9 to TRBJ1-4; D remains unclear. Germline loops: CDR1 SEHNR, CDR2 FQNEAQ (reference sequence). This CDR3 is 17 amino acids long. V lost 6 bases and J lost 0, with 17 bases in between. DNA of the CDR3: TGTGCCAGCAGTTTTCCCATCGGAGGCACAACTAATGAAAAACTGTTTTTT. It encodes CASSFPIGGTTNEKLFF.

The J gene is TRBJ2-1, the V gene TRBV7-3; 11 positions match TRBD2. Losses at the gene ends were 1 base for V and 6 bases for J; bases not matched to a gene: 5. The CDR3 is 16 amino acids. Per the germline V gene, CDR1 is SGHTA and CDR2 is FQGTGA. CDR3 residues: CASSLNPGTSGNEQFF. The CDR3 DNA sequence: TGTGCCAGCAGCTTAAACCCCGGGACTAGCGGCAATGAGCAGTTCTTC.

In regard to this clone: Other DNA sequences in this sample translate to the same CDR3. V is TRBV10-3 and J is TRBJ2-5; 8 bases line up with TRBD2. The V segment lost 2 bases and the J segment 2 bases; nucleotides outside the gene matches: 1. The CDR3 is 14 residues long. Germline V gene sequence: CDR1 ENHRY, CDR2 SYGVKD. As DNA, the CDR3 is TGTGCCATCAGTGAGACTAGCGGACAAGAGACCCAGTACTTC. Translation gives CAISETSGQETQYF.

V gene TRBV4-2 combines with J gene TRBJ2-1; D is unresolved. The CDR3 sequence is 16 residues long. The germline CDR1 and CDR2 sequences are LGHNA and YNFKEQ. The ends were cut back, 4 bases at V and 3 bases at J, with 16 bases in the middle. In nucleotides, the CDR3 is TGTGCCAGCAGCCCTCTACGAGGAGAGGACTACAATGAGCAGTTCTTC. It codes for CASSPLRGEDYNEQFF.

This clone was seen a single time. The chain recombines TRBV11-2 with TRBJ2-7; D is uncertain. Germline V lookup: CDR1 SGHAT, CDR2 FQNNGV. V was trimmed by 2 bases and J by 1 base, leaving 9 bases between them. The CDR3 is 14 residues long. Here the CDR3 reads CASSLKTRSYEQYF. CDR3 coding DNA: TGTGCCAGCAGCTTAAAAACACGATCCTACGAGCAGTACTTC.

The chain couples TRBV5-6 to TRBJ2-7, with D possibly TRBD1 on 6 matching bases. The CDR3 consists of 15 residues. V lost 2 bases and J 3 bases, leaving 15 bases between the germline ends. Looked up from germline, CDR1 is SGHDT and CDR2 is YYEEEE. The chain's CDR3 is CASSFEPQGYYEQYF. CDR3 in DNA: TGTGCCAGCAGCTTTGAACCACAGGGTTACTACGAGCAGTACTTC.

V is TRBV11-2 and J is TRBJ2-1; 7 bases are shared with TRBD2. Germline trimming cut 4 bases from V and 7 bases from J; bases unmatched to any gene: 4. CDR1 is SGHAT, CDR2 FQNNGV, per germline. This CDR3 is 13 amino acids long. CDR3 sequence reads: CASSYGTNNEQFF. As DNA, the CDR3 is TGTGCCAGCAGCTACGGGACTAATAATGAGCAGTTCTTC.

The J gene is TRBJ2-5, the V gene TRBV5-1, with D possibly matching TRBD2 (5 bases). Germline CDR1 is SGHRS and CDR2 is YFSETQ. Trimming took off 2 bases at V and 9 bases at J, with 14 bases between the two ends. CDR3 length: 13 residues. This chain's CDR3 is CASSFWVGAAQYF. The CDR3 DNA follows: TGCGCCAGCAGCTTCTGGGTGGGAGCGGCCCAGTACTTC.

There are a few counts of this clone. V and J are TRBV4-2 and TRBJ1-3; D is perhaps TRBD1 (5 bases). The germline V gene encodes CDR1 LGHNA and CDR2 YNFKEQ. This CDR3 is built from 14 residues. Deletions cut 5 bases from V and 2 bases from J, with 10 bases between. The CDR3 coding sequence is TGTGCCAGCAGCTTGGGGGGAGCTGGAAACACCATATATTTT. Residues: CASSLGGAGNTIYF.

The chain is built from TRBV19 and TRBJ1-5; no reliable D call. In germline, CDR1 is LNHDA, CDR2 SQIVND (reference sequence). The CDR3 contains 15 residues. V was pared by 3 bases and J by 5 bases, with 14 bases between. The chain's CDR3 is CASSIRVFGHQPQHF. CDR3 DNA sequence: TGTGCCAGTAGTATTCGGGTCTTCGGTCATCAGCCCCAGCATTTT. Filled out from reference TRBV19 and TRBJ1-5, the complete variable domain reads DGGITQSPKYLFRKEGQNVTLSCEQNLNHDAMYWYRQDPGQGLRLIYYSQIVNDFQKGDIAEGYSVSREKKESFPLTVTSAQKNPTAFYLCASSIRVFGHQPQHFGDGTRLSIL.